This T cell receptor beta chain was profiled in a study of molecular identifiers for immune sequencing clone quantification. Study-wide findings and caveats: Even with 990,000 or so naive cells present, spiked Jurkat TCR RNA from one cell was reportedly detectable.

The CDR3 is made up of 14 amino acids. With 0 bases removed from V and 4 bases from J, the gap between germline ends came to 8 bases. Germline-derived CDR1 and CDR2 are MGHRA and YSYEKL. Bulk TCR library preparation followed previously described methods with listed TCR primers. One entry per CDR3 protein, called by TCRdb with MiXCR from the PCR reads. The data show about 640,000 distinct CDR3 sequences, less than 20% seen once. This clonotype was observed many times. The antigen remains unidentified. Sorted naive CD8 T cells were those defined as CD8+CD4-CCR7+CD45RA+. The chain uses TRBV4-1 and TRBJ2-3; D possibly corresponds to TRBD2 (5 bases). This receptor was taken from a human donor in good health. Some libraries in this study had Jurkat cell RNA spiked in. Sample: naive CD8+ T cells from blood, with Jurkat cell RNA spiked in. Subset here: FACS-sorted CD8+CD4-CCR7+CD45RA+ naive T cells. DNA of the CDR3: TGCGCCAGCAGCCAAGACCTAGCCGCAGATACGCAGTATTTT. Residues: CASSQDLAADTQYF.